Below, 29 T cell receptor beta chains from the same sample are listed, as sequenced in a study of Ad26.COV2.S vaccination and SARS-CoV-2 variants. Produced via immunoSEQ multiplex PCR; TCRdb's table is partial and in-frame only. The top ten clones hold 3.9% of a sample with around 370,000 clones, 92% of them seen once. Sequencing was performed on peripheral blood, taken after recovery from COVID-19. The receptor set was obtained from a human donor who had recovered from COVID-19.

The chain couples TRBV6-6 to TRBJ2-4, with TRBD2 identical over 12 bases. The V segment lost 5 bases and the J segment 1 base; nucleotides outside the gene matches: 3. This CDR3 contains 16 residues. CDR1 MNHNY and CDR2 SVGAGI come from the germline V gene (reference sequence). In nucleotides, the CDR3 is TGTGCCAGCAGTCGAACTAGCGGGGGGGCCAAAAACATTCAGTACTTC. This codes for CASSRTSGGAKNIQYF.

V and J are TRBV19 and TRBJ2-2; 10 nucleotides align to TRBD2. Germline CDR1 LNHDA, CDR2 SQIVND (reference sequence). CDR3 length: 17 amino acids. V lost 3 bases and J lost 4; bases outside the gene matches: 8. CDR3 coding DNA: TGTGCCAGTAGTATTGAGAGACTAGCGGGTATCACCGGGGAGCTGTTTTTT. This codes for CASSIERLAGITGELFF.

The chain uses TRBV7-9 and TRBJ1-1, with TRBD1 matching 10 bases. This CDR3 spans 15 amino acids. CDR1 SEHNR and CDR2 FQNEAQ come from the germline V gene (reference sequence). V lost 8 bases to trimming and J lost 6 bases; unmatched junction nucleotides: 12. The CDR3 bases are TGTGCCAGCTTCGGAGGACAGGGGGTTGGCCCTGAAGCTTTCTTT. It yields the protein CASFGGQGVGPEAFF. The entire variable domain, with the rest obtained from reference TRBV7-9 and TRBJ1-1, is as follows: DTGVSQNPRHKITKRGQNVTFRCDPISEHNRLYWYRQTLGQGPEFLTYFQNEAQLEKSRLLSDRFSAERPKGSFSTLEIQRTEQGDSAMYLCASFGGQGVGPEAFFGQGTRLTVV.

This rearrangement joins TRBV5-6 to TRBJ1-3; 7 nucleotides agree with TRBD1. CDR3 size: 14 residues. The germline V gene encodes CDR1 SGHDT and CDR2 YYEEEE. V gave up 4 bases and J gave up 3 bases; unmatched junction bases: 4. CDR3 DNA sequence: TGTGCCAGCAGCCTGACAGGGCTTGGAAACACCATATATTTT. As protein: CASSLTGLGNTIYF.

This clone was seen more than once but under ten times. The V and J genes are TRBV4-1 and TRBJ2-1; no clear D. V dropped 2 bases and J dropped 6 bases, with 8 bases sitting between them. This CDR3 comprises 13 residues. Germline assignment: CDR1 MGHRA and CDR2 YSYEKL. This CDR3 is CASSQHLTNEQFF. In DNA, the CDR3 is TGCGCCAGCAGCCAACACCTAACCAATGAGCAGTTCTTC.

The chain joins TRBV27 to TRBJ1-6; 7 bases agree with TRBD1. The CDR3 has 16 residues. Germline V gene lookup returns CDR1 MNHEY and CDR2 SMNVEV (reference sequence). J was trimmed by 3 bases and V by 5 bases; bases with no gene match: 7. The CDR3 is CASSTETGVYNSPLHF. CDR3 nucleotides: TGTGCCAGCAGTACAGAAACAGGGGTCTATAATTCACCCCTCCACTTT.

In its sample, this clone was seen once. V gene TRBV9 combines with J gene TRBJ2-3; TRBD1 agrees at 7 bases. J gave up 8 bases and V 2 bases, and 8 bases lay outside the gene matches. The germline V gene encodes CDR1 SGDLS and CDR2 YYNGEE. This CDR3 has 14 residues. The CDR3: CASSVHRGGGTQYF. The CDR3 nucleotides are TGTGCCAGCAGCGTGCACAGGGGTGGGGGTACGCAGTATTTT. The entire variable domain, with the rest obtained from reference TRBV9 and TRBJ2-3, is as follows: DSGVTQTPKHLITATGQRVTLRCSPRSGDLSVYWYQQSLDQGLQFLIQYYNGEERAKGNILERFSAQQFPDLHSELNLSSLELGDSALYFCASSVHRGGGTQYFGPGTRLTVL.

This rearrangement joins TRBV6-5 to TRBJ1-1, with TRBD1 as a possible D gene (5 bases). Germline-derived CDR1 and CDR2 are MNHEY and SVGAGI. This CDR3 comprises 13 residues. Between the trimmed V and J ends, which lost 7 bases and 1 base, there was a span of 10 bases. The CDR3 spells CASKRDGNTEAFF. In nucleotides, the CDR3 is TGTGCCAGCAAACGGGACGGGAACACTGAAGCTTTCTTT.

This chain uses TRBV6-5 with TRBJ2-3; 8 positions match TRBD2. Germline V gene sequence: CDR1 MNHEY, CDR2 SVGAGI. V shed 2 bases and J 1 base; nucleotides not matched to a gene: 2. This CDR3 comprises 15 residues. CDR3 protein: CASSYTGGGTDTQYF. The DNA of the CDR3 is TGTGCCAGCAGTTACACGGGGGGGGGCACAGATACGCAGTATTTT.

Worth noting for this clone: One end of the junction varies from germline; a read error may be responsible. The chain recombines TRBV7-2 with TRBJ1-2; D gene uncertain. Germline values: CDR1 SGHTA, CDR2 FQGNSA. CDR3 length: 12 amino acids. The CDR3, as DNA: TGTGCCAGCAGCTTAGCGCCGGGCCTACCCCACTTC. It codes for CASSLAPGLPHF.

The chain is built from TRBV6-5 and TRBJ2-2; D might be TRBD1 (5 bases). The V end lost 4 bases, the J end lost 5 bases, and 11 bases lay between the germline ends. Germline assignment: CDR1 MNHEY and CDR2 SVGAGI. The CDR3 runs 14 residues. The CDR3 DNA reads as TGTGCCAGCAGTTCTTCAGGGCGGACCGGGGAGCTGTTTTTT. Protein sequence: CASSSSGRTGELFF.

This chain connects TRBV10-2 to TRBJ2-6; D gene ambiguous. V gave up 5 bases and J gave up 0 bases, with 11 bases separating them. The CDR3 covers 16 residues. In germline, CDR1 is WSHSY, CDR2 SAAADI. CDR3 DNA sequence: TGCGCCAGCAGTCGGACGGCGAGCTCTGGGGCCAACGTCCTGACTTTC. Amino acid sequence: CASSRTASSGANVLTF.

V gene TRBV6-5 combines with J gene TRBJ1-2, with 7 bases lining up with TRBD1. The CDR3 contains 15 residues. V lost 5 bases to trimming and J lost 4 bases; unmatched junction nucleotides: 10. Looked up from germline, CDR1 is MNHEY and CDR2 is SVGAGI. The CDR3 DNA sequence: TGTGCCAGCAGTATACAGGGACAGCCCGGCTATGGCTACACCTTC. This gives the protein CASSIQGQPGYGYTF.

The chain combines TRBV6-2 or TRBV6-3 with TRBJ2-7; D might be TRBD2 (5 bases). The V end was cut by 2 bases, the J end by 3 bases, with 14 bases between. The CDR3 has 15 amino acids. Germline CDR1 and CDR2: MNHEY and SVGEGT. CDR3 protein: CASSYRSTGIYEQYF. The CDR3, as DNA: TGTGCCAGCAGTTACCGATCCACGGGGATCTACGAGCAGTACTTC.

This clone was seen a few times. V gene TRBV7-6 combines with J gene TRBJ2-7; 11 nucleotides line up with TRBD1. The germline CDR1 and CDR2 sequences are SGHVS and FNYEAQ. V lost 5 bases, J lost 4 bases, and 10 bases stayed unmatched. There are 16 residues in the CDR3. CDR3 coding DNA: TGTGCCAGCAGCGGAGGGACAGGGGGTTTAGTGTACGAGCAGTACTTC. Translating it yields CASSGGTGGLVYEQYF.

The chain uses TRBV19 and TRBJ2-3; 11 bases line up with TRBD2. V shed 3 bases and J 5 bases; nucleotides not matched to a gene: 7. There are 16 residues in the CDR3. Germline V lookup: CDR1 LNHDA, CDR2 SQIVND (reference sequence). CDR3 DNA: TGTGCCAGTAGTATCGGGATAGCGGGGGGGCAAGATACGCAGTATTTT. As protein: CASSIGIAGGQDTQYF.

This clone showed up just once. V gene TRBV6-6 combines with J gene TRBJ1-5; D gene unclear. Germline V gene sequence: CDR1 MNHNY, CDR2 SVGAGI (reference sequence). The length of the CDR3 is 14 residues. V lost 2 bases and J 7 bases, leaving 12 bases between the germline ends. The DNA of the CDR3 is TGTGCCAGCAGTTACGGCAGGTCTAGGCAGCCCCAGCATTTT. It encodes CASSYGRSRQPQHF.

The V and J genes are TRBV7-2 and TRBJ2-1, with D unclear. Deletions cut 0 bases from V and 3 bases from J, with 9 bases between. Germline CDR1 reads SGHTA; CDR2 reads FQGNSA. The CDR3 runs 15 residues. The CDR3, as DNA: TGTGCCAGCAGCTTAGCGACACGGAACTACAATGAGCAGTTCTTC. It translates to CASSLATRNYNEQFF.

The genes are TRBV9 and TRBJ1-3, with a possible D match to TRBD1 (6 bases). This CDR3 spans 15 amino acids. Trimming cost V 1 base and J 2 bases, with 10 bases left between them. From germline, CDR1 is SGDLS and CDR2 YYNGEE. The DNA for the CDR3 is TGTGCCAGCAGCGTAACAGGGACCGCTGGAAACACCATATATTTT. Translation: CASSVTGTAGNTIYF.

This rearrangement joins TRBV6-1 to TRBJ1-6; tentatively, D is TRBD1 (6 bases). Germline V gene sequence: CDR1 MNHNS, CDR2 SASEGT. V was cut by 3 bases and J by 7 bases, with 13 bases left in between. There are 15 residues in the CDR3. The CDR3 region has the DNA TGTGCCAGCAGTGATAGGGGGGCGTTGAATTCACCCCTCCACTTT. Translated: CASSDRGALNSPLHF.

The V gene is TRBV12-5, the J gene TRBJ1-2; possible D gene TRBD1, 5 bases. In germline, CDR1 is LGHNT, CDR2 FRNRAP. V lost 7 bases to trimming and J lost 8 bases, with 20 bases between them. CDR3 length equals 14 residues. Written as DNA, the CDR3 is TGTGCTAGTGAAGACTCTCCGGGACTCAGAGGCTACACCTTC. The encoded protein is CASEDSPGLRGYTF.

This clone was recorded a few times. The chain is built from TRBV24-1 and TRBJ2-3, with 11 nucleotides matching TRBD2. V dropped 4 bases and J dropped 11; count of bases not matched to a gene: 7. The CDR3 has 14 amino acids. Germline lookup yields CDR1 KGHDR and CDR2 SFDVKD. For the CDR3, the DNA is TGTGCCACCAGTGACCCGACTAGCGGGGTGGGGCAGTATTTT. Its translation: CATSDPTSGVGQYF.

The rearrangement uses TRBV2 and TRBJ1-2, with unresolved D. V shed 5 bases and J shed 2 bases, with 12 bases lying between them. CDR1 and CDR2 from the germline V gene are SNHLY and FYNNEI. The CDR3 has 14 amino acids. The CDR3 DNA follows: TGTGCCAGCAGTCGGAGGGCAGAGAACTATGGCTACACCTTC. It translates to CASSRRAENYGYTF.

The CDR3 is CASTTGQGRYTF. Written as DNA, the CDR3 is TGTGCCAGCACCACGGGACAGGGTCGCTACACCTTC. The chain recombines TRBV2 with TRBJ1-2; TRBD1 matches 9 bases. The CDR3 extends over 12 amino acids. The J segment lost 9 bases and the V segment lost 7 bases, leaving 6 bases of the junction unmatched. CDR1 and CDR2 from the germline V gene are SNHLY and FYNNEI.

This chain uses TRBV4-1 with TRBJ1-2; D is unclear. V was pared by 0 bases and J by 7 bases, with 9 bases between. The CDR3 is made up of 13 amino acids. The germline CDR1 and CDR2 sequences are MGHRA and YSYEKL. The CDR3 sequence: CASSQERGLGYTF. Here the CDR3 DNA reads TGCGCCAGCAGCCAAGAAAGAGGACTTGGCTACACCTTC.

This chain uses TRBV9 with TRBJ1-1; a weak D match, TRBD1 (5 bases). The CDR3 extends over 16 amino acids. Trimming pared 2 bases from V and 4 bases from J, leaving 18 bases between. Germline V gene data show CDR1 as SGDLS and CDR2 as YYNGEE. The CDR3 protein is CASSVPSGGWGTEAFF. CDR3 nucleotide sequence: TGTGCCAGCAGCGTCCCCAGCGGGGGATGGGGCACTGAAGCTTTCTTT.

This chain uses TRBV5-1 with TRBJ1-2; a weak D match, TRBD1 (6 bases). This CDR3 contains 17 residues. Trimming removed 0 bases from V and 3 bases from J, with 18 bases in between. Germline V gene sequence: CDR1 SGHRS, CDR2 YFSETQ. CDR3 coding DNA: TGCGCCAGCAGCTTGGGGTGGACAGCGGGTGTGGACTATGGCTACACCTTC. Translated, it gives CASSLGWTAGVDYGYTF.

This clone is a singleton in its sample. The rearrangement links TRBV29-1 to TRBJ1-5, with D possibly matching TRBD1 (5 bases). There are 14 residues in the CDR3. V was trimmed by 6 bases and J by 4 bases, leaving 16 bases between them. The germline V gene has CDR1 SQVTM and CDR2 ANQGSEA. The CDR3 DNA reads TGCAGCGTGAGGGGAGACAGTCTTAATCAGCCCCAGCATTTT. Residues: CSVRGDSLNQPQHF.

The rearrangement links TRBV12-5 to TRBJ1-6; unclear D gene. Trimming left V 0 bases short and J 7 bases short, with 13 bases between. CDR3 length equals 16 residues. CDR1 is LGHNT and CDR2 is FRNRAP in the germline V gene. This CDR3 is CASGLVSGRGNSPLHF. The DNA for the CDR3 is TGTGCTAGTGGTTTGGTCTCCGGACGGGGAAATTCACCCCTCCACTTT. The full variable domain, its missing parts supplied by reference TRBV12-5 and TRBJ1-6, is DARVTQTPRHKVTEMGQEVTMRCQPILGHNTVFWYRQTMMQGLELLAYFRNRAPLDDSGMPKDRFSAEMPDATLATLKIQPSEPRDSAVYFCASGLVSGRGNSPLHFGNGTRLTVT.